This passage covers 15 T cell receptor beta chains from one sample sequenced in a study of CXCR3-negative and CXCR3-positive naive CD8 T cells. All TRB cDNA libraries came from 5' RACE performed with UMI labels. Reanalyzing the 5' RACE reads, TCRdb keeps one entry per CDR3 protein, without DNA. In total, the table holds tens of thousands of distinct CDR3 sequences. The sequenced material came from memory CD8+ T cells from blood. The source is a human donor in good health. Some clones in this sample may be carry-over from other donors' samples.

This chain links TRBV11-2 with TRBJ1-1; with no DNA, the TCRdb D assignment of TRBD1 cannot be verified. This CDR3 spans 16 amino acids. Looked up from germline, CDR1 is SGHAT and CDR2 is FQNNGV. CDR3 region: CASSSIKARTGAGAFF.

J is TRBJ1-1 and V is TRBV7-9. This CDR3 comprises 17 residues. Per germline, CDR1 SEHNR and CDR2 FQNEAQ (reference sequence). This CDR3 is CASSLAGPTSKNTEAFF.

The rearrangement joins TRBV27 to TRBJ2-2; TCRdb reports TRBD1, a call that lacks DNA to check it against. The CDR3 runs to 14 residues. Germline CDR1 and CDR2: MNHEY and SMNVEV (reference sequence). This CDR3 is CASSPRQGAGELFF.

The chain links TRBV4-2 to TRBJ1-2. CDR1 and CDR2 (germline): LGHNA, YNFKEQ. This CDR3 contains 12 residues. CDR3 in amino acids: CASSQGDDGYTF.

CDR3 loop: CASSLGSGSSYNEQFF. The V call is TRBV7-2, the J call TRBJ2-1. This CDR3 has 16 amino acids. CDR1 and CDR2 (germline): SGHTA, FQGNSA.

The chain uses TRBV29-1 and TRBJ2-3; TCRdb returns TRBD2, unconfirmable since there is no DNA. CDR1 SQVTM and CDR2 ANQGSEA come from the germline V gene. CDR3 length: 14 residues. CDR3 in amino acids: CSVVVQGPIDTQYF.

V is TRBV29-1 and J is TRBJ1-1. The CDR3 runs to 12 residues. Germline lookup yields CDR1 SQVTM and CDR2 ANQGSEA. The CDR3 region is CSADDSYTEAFF. Together with reference TRBV29-1 and TRBJ1-1, the CDR3 gives the full variable domain: SAVISQKPSRDICQRGTSLTIQCQVDSQVTMMFWYRQQPGQSLTLIATANQGSEATYESGFVIDKFPISRPNLTFSTLTVSNMSPEDSSIYLCSADDSYTEAFFGQGTRLTVV.

The chain is built from TRBV11-2 and TRBJ2-1. This CDR3 has 14 amino acids. CDR1 SGHAT and CDR2 FQNNGV come from the germline V gene. CDR3 sequence: CASSSLRVRDEQFF.

The J gene is TRBJ1-1, the V gene TRBV4-2; TCRdb's assignment of TRBD1 cannot be checked, as there is no DNA. Germline V gene data show CDR1 as LGHNA and CDR2 as YNFKEQ. The CDR3 length is 13 residues. Here the CDR3 reads CASSPGGPAEAFF.

V gene TRBV30 combines with J gene TRBJ1-4; TCRdb outputs TRBD1, but without DNA this stays unchecked. The CDR3 sequence is 14 residues long. Germline V gene data show CDR1 as GTSNPN and CDR2 as SVGIG (reference sequence). CDR3 residues: CAWRTGQGYEKLFF.

This chain uses TRBV4-3 with TRBJ1-2. Germline-derived CDR1 and CDR2 are LGHNA and YSLEER. This CDR3 is built from 15 residues. CDR3 region: CASSQVVRGSQGYTF.

The chain recombines TRBV29-1 with TRBJ2-2. CDR3 length: 13 residues. Germline V gene sequence: CDR1 SQVTM, CDR2 ANQGSEA. The CDR3 reads CSVDYTGTGELFF.

The V gene is TRBV6-2 or TRBV6-3, the J gene TRBJ2-1; absent DNA, TCRdb's TRBD1 call cannot be checked. The CDR3 is 18 residues long. The germline V gene has CDR1 MNHEY and CDR2 SVGEGT. The CDR3 loop reads CATERGSPGGPSYNEQFF.

This clonotype is labeled medium-sized based on frequency. The genes are TRBV11-3 and TRBJ2-2. This CDR3 is built from 12 residues. Germline V lookup: CDR1 SGHNT, CDR2 YENEEA. CDR3 sequence reads: CASSLVPGELFF. Variable domain in full (rest from reference TRBV11-3 and TRBJ2-2): EAGVVQSPRYKIIEKKQPVAFWCNPISGHNTLYWYLQNLGQGPELLIRYENEEAVDDSQLPKDRFSAERLKGVDSTLKIQPAELGDSAVYLCASSLVPGELFFGEGSRLTVL.

V usage is TRBV7-9 and J usage is TRBJ2-7; TCRdb picks TRBD1, but there is no DNA to check that call. Per the germline V gene, CDR1 is SEHNR and CDR2 is FQNEAQ (reference sequence). This CDR3 contains 15 residues. The CDR3 sequence is CASSFGYGGAYEQYF.